This T cell receptor (beta chain) was captured in a study of tumor-infiltrating lymphocytes in oesophageal squamous cell carcinoma. There are 14 residues in the CDR3. Germline CDR1 is SGHTA and CDR2 is FQGNSA. V was shortened by 5 bases and J by 3 bases, with 13 bases between the two germline ends. Each CDR3 protein gets one entry after TCRdb re-called the PCR reads with MiXCR. The sample holds roughly 18,000 distinct CDR3 sequences, over 40% seen once. Sequences were obtained from esophageal tumor tissue. The rearrangement joins TRBV7-2 to TRBJ1-1; D perhaps matches TRBD1 (5 bases). This clonotype was sampled from a male donor with esophageal squamous cell carcinoma. CDR3 in DNA: TGTGCCAGCAGCGCCCAGGGTAGTTACACTGAAGCTTTCTTT. This sequence encodes CASSAQGSYTEAFF.